The clone carrying this TCR beta chain came up a few times. Its antigen is undetermined. The data derive from a study of high-grade serous ovarian cancer treatment subgroups. At the level of the study: Each sample yielded on average roughly 8,200 unique TCR beta rearrangements from 14,000 or so reads. Study-wide results and limits: The analyses considered CDR3 and ignored CDR1 and CDR2. Spatial context was lost because tumors were sequenced in bulk. Same-patient tumor repertoires overlapped at roughly 0.095 to 0.85; different patients barely overlapped.

Tumor tissue was taken before any definitive surgery or chemotherapy was given. There are 13 residues in the CDR3. Germline loops: CDR1 MNHEY, CDR2 SMNVEV (reference sequence). Trimming removed 5 bases from V and 11 bases from J, with 13 bases in between. TCRdb's copy holds only in-frame clones and misses some; the assay was immunoSEQ multiplex PCR. The sample includes some 2,000 clones, 77% seen only once; the top ten take approximately 10%. J is TRBJ1-6 and V is TRBV27; TRBD1 might be the D (6 bases). This receptor was obtained from a human donor with high-grade serous ovarian cancer. Sequencing used tumor tissue. CDR3 in amino acids: CASSPRQVPPLHF. The CDR3 bases are TGTGCCAGCAGTCCGCGACAGGTTCCACCCCTCCACTTT.